Listed below are T cell receptor beta chains from one sample, sequenced in a study of blood T cell repertoires in COVID-19. TCRdb's copy holds only in-frame clones and misses some; the assay was immunoSEQ multiplex PCR. The sample shows roughly 70,000 clones, around 74% of them seen only once. The sequenced sample was peripheral blood. These receptors came from a man between 70 and 80 years old with acute or convalescent COVID-19. The CDR3 runs from the conserved cysteine through the conserved F or W. D genes are given only for firm matches. Clone size is given for some rows only: seen once, a few or many times, or a class if the clone is expanded.

D: -
size: few
V: TRBV18
length: 13
J: TRBJ2-1
CDR3: CASSPLNGGEQFF
DNA: TGTGCCAGCTCACCACTTAACGGGGGTGAGCAGTTCTTC

D: TRBD1
size: many
V: TRBV15
length: 15
J: TRBJ1-5
CDR3: CATSRGGDRNQPQHF
DNA: TGTGCCACCAGCAGAGGGGGGGACAGAAATCAGCCCCAGCATTTT

D: TRBD2
size: -
V: TRBV6-5
length: 14
J: TRBJ2-7
CDR3: CASSPSGRGSEQYF
DNA: TGTGCCAGCAGTCCTAGCGGGAGGGGATCCGAGCAGTACTTC

D: -
size: -
V: TRBV10-3
length: 16
J: TRBJ1-3
CDR3: CAISDRGGRDGNTIYF
DNA: TGTGCCATCAGTGACCGGGGGGGAAGGGATGGAAACACCATATATTTT

D: TRBD2
size: -
V: TRBV28
length: 15
J: TRBJ2-5
CDR3: CASAGGRAHQETQYF
DNA: TGTGCCAGCGCGGGGGGGAGGGCCCACCAAGAGACCCAGTACTTC

D: -
size: -
V: TRBV29-1
length: 13
J: TRBJ2-3
CDR3: CSVEKQGTDTQYF
DNA: TGCAGCGTTGAGAAGCAGGGGACAGATACGCAGTATTTT

D: -
size: -
V: TRBV6-2/TRBV6-3
length: 15
J: TRBJ1-1
CDR3: CASSYPRQVNTEAFF
DNA: TGTGCCAGCAGTTACCCCCGACAGGTGAACACTGAAGCTTTCTTT

D: -
size: -
V: TRBV28
length: 18
J: TRBJ1-1
CDR3: CASSPYGGPIPENTEAFF
DNA: TGTGCCAGCAGTCCCTACGGGGGGCCGATTCCGGAAAACACTGAAGCTTTCTTT

D: TRBD2
size: -
V: TRBV19
length: 17
J: TRBJ2-1
CDR3: CASSILFLAGGDNEQFF
DNA: TGTGCCAGTAGTATCCTCTTTTTGGCGGGAGGGGACAATGAGCAGTTCTTC

D: -
size: -
V: TRBV5-1
length: 15
J: TRBJ1-5
CDR3: CASSLEGMDNQPQHF
DNA: TGCGCCAGCAGCTTGGAGGGGATGGACAATCAGCCCCAGCATTTT

D: -
size: -
V: TRBV11-2
length: 15
J: TRBJ1-1
CDR3: CASAWRTAIGAEAFF
DNA: TGTGCCAGCGCATGGCGGACAGCCATCGGCGCTGAAGCTTTCTTT

D: -
size: -
V: TRBV5-1
length: 15
J: TRBJ2-3
CDR3: CASSLAGQDTDTQYF
DNA: TGCGCCAGCAGCTTAGCCGGACAAGACACAGATACGCAGTATTTT

D: TRBD1
size: once
V: TRBV23-1
length: 16
J: TRBJ1-2
CDR3: CASRNRDRKGVSGYTF
DNA: TGCGCCAGCAGAAATAGGGACAGGAAGGGAGTAAGTGGCTACACCTTC

D: -
size: few
V: TRBV28
length: 14
J: TRBJ2-5
CDR3: CASSWGLFGKTQYF
DNA: TGTGCCAGCAGTTGGGGACTCTTCGGGAAGACCCAGTACTTC

D: TRBD1
size: -
V: TRBV6-6
length: 13
J: TRBJ2-7
CDR3: CAIRQGVSYEQYF
DNA: TGTGCCATCCGACAGGGGGTCTCCTACGAGCAGTACTTC

D: -
size: few
V: TRBV4-2
length: 13
J: TRBJ2-7
CDR3: CASSQGPYYEQYF
DNA: TGTGCCAGCAGCCAAGGTCCGTACTACGAGCAGTACTTC

D: TRBD1
size: -
V: TRBV27
length: 16
J: TRBJ2-3
CDR3: CASSLGQGDSTDTQYF
DNA: TGTGCCAGCAGTTTGGGACAGGGGGACTCCACAGATACGCAGTATTTT

D: -
size: -
V: TRBV19
length: 15
J: TRBJ1-5
CDR3: CASTKGSDSNQPQHF
DNA: TGTGCCAGTACGAAAGGCAGCGATAGCAATCAGCCCCAGCATTTT

D: -
size: -
V: TRBV20-1
length: 11
J: TRBJ2-7
CDR3: CSARSGHEQYF
DNA: TGCAGTGCTAGATCGGGTCACGAGCAGTACTTC

D: -
size: once
V: TRBV6-2/TRBV6-3
length: 14
J: TRBJ2-2
CDR3: CASSYPDSTGELFF
DNA: TGTGCCAGCAGTTACCCGGACAGCACCGGGGAGCTGTTTTTT

D: TRBD2
size: -
V: TRBV18
length: 18
J: TRBJ2-3
CDR3: CASSRIGLAGPEGDTQYF
DNA: TGTGCCAGCTCACGGATAGGACTAGCGGGCCCCGAGGGAGATACGCAGTATTTT

D: -
size: -
V: TRBV7-2
length: 14
J: TRBJ1-4
CDR3: CASSLQGWGEKLFF
DNA: TGTGCCAGCAGCTTACAGGGGTGGGGTGAAAAACTGTTTTTT

D: TRBD1
size: -
V: TRBV19
length: 15
J: TRBJ1-1
CDR3: CASSQYRGLNTEAFF
DNA: TGTGCCAGTAGTCAGTACAGGGGGCTGAACACTGAAGCTTTCTTT

D: -
size: -
V: TRBV27
length: 17
J: TRBJ1-5
CDR3: CASRKRKGVGLNQPQHF
DNA: TGTGCCAGCAGGAAACGAAAGGGGGTTGGTCTCAATCAGCCCCAGCATTTT

D: TRBD2
size: -
V: TRBV6-6
length: 16
J: TRBJ2-1
CDR3: CASSYGSSGRGNEQFF
DNA: TGTGCCAGCAGTTACGGGTCTAGCGGGAGGGGAAATGAGCAGTTCTTC

D: -
size: once
V: TRBV27
length: 14
J: TRBJ2-3
CDR3: CASRLWARTDTQYF
DNA: TGTGCCAGCCGTTTATGGGCCCGCACGGATACGCAGTATTTT

D: TRBD2
size: -
V: TRBV5-4
length: 16
J: TRBJ2-7
CDR3: CASSLAASGTAYEQYF
DNA: TGTGCCAGCAGCTTGGCCGCTAGCGGGACCGCCTACGAGCAGTACTTC

D: -
size: few
V: TRBV21-1
length: 10
J: TRBJ1-1
CDR3: CASSINGAFF
DNA: TGTGCCAGCAGTATTAACGGAGCTTTCTTT

D: TRBD1
size: -
V: TRBV10-3
length: 16
J: TRBJ2-7
CDR3: CAISPGGQGGTYEQYF
DNA: TGTGCCATCAGCCCCGGGGGACAGGGGGGAACCTACGAGCAGTACTTC

D: TRBD2
size: -
V: TRBV6-6
length: 15
J: TRBJ2-5
CDR3: CASGLAGGLQETQYF
DNA: TGTGCCAGCGGACTAGCGGGAGGCTTACAAGAGACCCAGTACTTC

D: -
size: -
V: TRBV3-1/TRBV3-2
length: 15
J: TRBJ2-1
CDR3: CTSSPQGRSYNEQFF
DNA: TGTACCAGCAGTCCTCAAGGGAGGTCCTACAATGAGCAGTTCTTC

D: -
size: -
V: TRBV7-3
length: 13
J: TRBJ2-1
CDR3: CASSLFSYNEQFF
DNA: TGTGCCAGCAGCTTATTTAGCTACAATGAGCAGTTCTTC

D: -
size: -
V: TRBV5-1
length: 11
J: TRBJ2-7
CDR3: CASSSPREQYF
DNA: TGCGCCAGCAGCTCCCCTCGGGAGCAGTACTTC

D: -
size: few
V: TRBV21-1
length: 14
J: TRBJ1-2
CDR3: CASSRTGGAYGYTF
DNA: TGTGCCAGCAGCAGGACAGGGGGCGCATATGGCTACACCTTC

D: TRBD2
size: -
V: TRBV6-2/TRBV6-3
length: 16
J: TRBJ2-3
CDR3: CASSHRREDFTDTQYF
DNA: TGTGCCAGCAGCCACAGGCGGGAGGACTTCACAGATACGCAGTATTTT

D: -
size: -
V: TRBV7-2
length: 16
J: TRBJ2-1
CDR3: CASSPTSLSSYNEQFF
DNA: TGTGCCAGCAGCCCGACTTCTCTAAGCTCCTACAATGAGCAGTTCTTC

D: -
size: -
V: TRBV5-1
length: 14
J: TRBJ1-5
CDR3: CASSEGAGNQPQHF
DNA: TGCGCCAGCAGCGAAGGGGCTGGCAATCAGCCCCAGCATTTT

D: TRBD2
size: -
V: TRBV27
length: 16
J: TRBJ2-1
CDR3: CASSLSGLAGYNEQFF
DNA: TGTGCCAGCAGTTTGAGCGGGCTAGCGGGATACAATGAGCAGTTCTTC